This T cell receptor beta chain came from a study of regulatory T cells in long-lasting Graves disease listed by TCRdb under 2021. The study in broad terms: Patients with newly diagnosed Graves' disease had been on antithyroid drugs for under 3 months. The study took place in China and was registered as a clinical trial. Peripheral blood TCR sequencing and RNA sequencing compared persistent Graves' disease patients with newly diagnosed Graves' disease patients. TCR sequencing covered some 13 persistent and around 20 newly diagnosed Graves' disease patients, some 33 samples in total. Study-wide findings and limitations: The small sample size was acknowledged by the authors as a limitation that may reduce accuracy. A larger number of public clonotypes was shared among persistent patients (more than 2,500) than among newly diagnosed patients (approximately 930). Sequencing and analysis were limited to the TCR beta chain. Compared with newly diagnosed patients, patients with persistent Graves' disease had lower TCR Shannon entropy and fewer highly expanded clones, which suggests clonal expansion. Preferential use of TRBV28, TRBJ1-2 and TRBJ2-5 was observed in persistent disease, whereas TRBV20-1 and TRBJ2-1 were favored in newly diagnosed disease. Because the primary lesion, thyroid tissue, could not be accessed, the study looked at peripheral blood alone.

Library preparation was by multiplex PCR. The instrument given in TCRdb is Illumina HiSeq 4000. iRepertoire HTBI primers and Arm-PCR amplification of CDR3 regions were used to construct TCR beta libraries. PCR products were gel purified before sequencing. The paper's data handling went like this. Across samples, about 64 TRBV and around 15 TRBJ segments were identified and used for gene usage analysis of CDR3 amino acid clonotypes. COPE and FqMerger were used to merge filtered high-quality paired reads into contigs. BLAST was used to align contigs to IMGT TRBV, TRBD and TRBJ reference genes, and CDR3 was defined according to IMGT. Highly expanded clones were defined as clonotypes with a frequency above 0.1%. Shannon entropy served as the measure of repertoire diversity, while the Gini coefficient captured V-J evenness. Clonotypes shared by more than one individual were considered public. TCRdb passed the public sequencing reads through fastp at Q25 and MiXCR, retaining productive beta sequences. Rows matching on CDR3 protein sequence are summarized as one entry with the most common DNA and genes. TCRdb, not the authors, supplied the V and J calls. Here the sample has approximately 490,000 distinct CDR3 sequences; around 16% occur a single time. The ten largest make up over 9% of the sample.

This clonotype occurred many times. Its target antigen remains unknown. Per-base quality was not reported, and no clone a single base away is much larger than it. What this sample's time point label stands for: newly diagnosed GD, antithyroid drugs for less than 3 months. For both TCR sequencing and RNA sequencing, RNA was extracted from PBMCs using TRIzol. The diagnosis of Graves' disease followed American Thyroid Association guidelines. Patients for the study were recruited at an endocrinology department in Xi'an, China. Each patient gave around 9 milliliters of peripheral blood, collected in an EDTA anticoagulant tube. PBMCs were isolated by Ficoll Paque Plus density gradient separation without further T cell sorting. An Agilent 2100 Bioanalyzer and agarose gel were used to check RNA quality, while a NanoDrop 2000 measured RNA concentration. Relative to germline, V is missing 0 bases and J is missing 6 bases, with 8 bases of the junction outside any gene match. From the cysteine up to the phenylalanine, the CDR3 has a length of 15 residues. The read is trimmed to its CDR3 DNA, 45 bases read in frame from base 1. CDR1 and CDR2 were assigned from the germline V gene as SGHRS and YFSETQ.

These same records also appear under a second study, on T cells in Graves' hyperthyroidism and ophthalmopathy. The second paper states: Graves' hyperthyroidism was defined as stable when no progression to ophthalmopathy occurred over 18 months of follow-up. Hyperthyroidism patients were newly diagnosed, with disease duration under 2 months, and aged 18 to 65 years. Patients with uncontrolled infections, other autoimmune diseases, pregnancy or lactation were excluded. Clinical symptoms, serum thyroxine and TRAb, thyroid ultrasound, and orbital computed tomography formed the basis for the diagnoses. The first round of RT-PCR for the TCR CDR3 was performed with the HTBI primer set and the Qiagen OneStep RT-PCR kit. Most expanded thyroid clonotypes (frequency above 0.001) were also detected in blood, a finding suggesting that blood repertoires may reflect thyroid immune responses. In cross-validation, a model built on a 13 V-J signature told ophthalmopathy apart from stable hyperthyroidism with just under 90% sensitivity and 81% to 82% specificity, and in testing the same model reached 80%/75%. In validation, the model predicted progression to ophthalmopathy a median of 6.5 months before onset, with about 64% sensitivity and 72.22% specificity. To identify distinguishing TCR V-J signatures, a discovery cohort of about a hundred patients was used, comprising 43 with Graves' ophthalmopathy and some 60 with stable Graves' hyperthyroidism. Prospective prediction of ophthalmopathy was tested in an independent validation cohort of 18 to 20 hyperthyroidism patients and 15 to 17 patients who later progressed to ophthalmopathy. The 90 or so discovery patients were randomly split 7:3 into training and test sets. In several Graves' hyperthyroidism patients, the study also compared T-cell repertoires from thyroid tissue with T-cell repertoires from blood. Once sampling was done, hyperthyroidism patients were given methimazole at a starting dose of 30 mg daily, whereas ophthalmopathy patients were given high-dose intravenous methylprednisolone. A second multiplex PCR round built the libraries, followed by size selection and purification. The libraries were sequenced on an Illumina HiSeq2000 using paired-end 100 bp reads. SOAPnuke was used to process the raw data, removing reads that contained adapters or uncalled bases, had a mean Phred below 15, or lacked an exact match to the constant primer or identifier. High-quality paired reads were merged with COPE v1.2.5, and unique nucleotide sequences were defined as clonotypes. MiTCR v1.1 was used to align clonotypes to the IMGT TRBV, TRBD and TRBJ reference segments. Analysis was restricted to V-J combinations with a frequency above 0.0001, which covered over 98% of repertoires. A TCS score was defined as the ratio between F50 (clonal expansion) and ExV (chaos), using BLOSUM62-based TCRdist between CDR3 peptides within each V-J. Welch's t-statistics and random forest reduced fewer than 550 V-J features to about 12, which were used in a naive Bayes classifier (R e1071). Sample size was not statistically predetermined, and blinding of investigators to group allocation was not performed. TCR Vbeta CDR3 sequencing of 120 to 150 peripheral blood samples (fewer than 45 ophthalmopathy, 75 to 80 hyperthyroidism and some 17 progressor patients) is reported in the paper.

This chain is built from TRBV5-1 and TRBJ2-7; 8 junctional bases match TRBD2. Material: peripheral blood mononuclear cells (PBMCs), obtained at new diagnosis, from a patient treated with antithyroid drugs. The TCR sequence derives from a middle-aged man with Graves disease. Donor details come from another sample of the same person, matched by shared clones. CDR3 protein: CASSLDSGILFEQYF. DNA sequence: TGCGCCAGCAGCTTGGATAGCGGGATATTGTTCGAGCAGTACTTC.